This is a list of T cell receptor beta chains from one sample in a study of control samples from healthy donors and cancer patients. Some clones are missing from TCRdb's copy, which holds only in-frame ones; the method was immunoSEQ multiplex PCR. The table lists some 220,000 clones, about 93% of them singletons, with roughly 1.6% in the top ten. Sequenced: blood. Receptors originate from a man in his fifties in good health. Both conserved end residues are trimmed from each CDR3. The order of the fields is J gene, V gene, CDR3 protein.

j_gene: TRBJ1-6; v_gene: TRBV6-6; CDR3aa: ASNRGLSYNSPLH
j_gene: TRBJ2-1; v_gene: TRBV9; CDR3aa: ASSVEDIQF
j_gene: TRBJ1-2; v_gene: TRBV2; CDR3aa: ASTGGGGYT
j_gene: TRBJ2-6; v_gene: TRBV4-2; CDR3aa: ASNQGPDSGANVLT
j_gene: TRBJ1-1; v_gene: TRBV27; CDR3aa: ASSTETGSRTEAF
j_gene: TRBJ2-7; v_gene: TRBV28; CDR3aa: ASTYPGTGSYEQY
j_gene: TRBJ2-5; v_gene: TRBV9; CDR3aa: ASSVATSGGQETQY
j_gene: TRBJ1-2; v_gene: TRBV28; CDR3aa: ASSALTTVE
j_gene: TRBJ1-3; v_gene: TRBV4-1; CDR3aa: ASSSWAFKDSGNTIY
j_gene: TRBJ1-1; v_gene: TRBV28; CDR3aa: ASRGGDSVTEAF
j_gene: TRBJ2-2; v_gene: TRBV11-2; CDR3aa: ASSFSTGELF
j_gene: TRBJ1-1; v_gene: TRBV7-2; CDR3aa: ASSYGQNTEAF
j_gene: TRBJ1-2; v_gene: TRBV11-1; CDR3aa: ASSLRGRGYT
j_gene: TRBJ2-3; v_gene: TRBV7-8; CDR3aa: ASSLRGGSKITDTQY
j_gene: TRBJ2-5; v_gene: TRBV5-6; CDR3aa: ASSPDERETQY
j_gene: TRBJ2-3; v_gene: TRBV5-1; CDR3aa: ASSSGQGIADTQY
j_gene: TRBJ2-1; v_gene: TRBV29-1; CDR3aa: SVAATSGRDNEQF
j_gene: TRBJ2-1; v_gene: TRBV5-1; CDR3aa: ASSSEGLAGGLSSYNEQF
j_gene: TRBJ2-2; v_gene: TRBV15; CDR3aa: ATSQRSTGELF
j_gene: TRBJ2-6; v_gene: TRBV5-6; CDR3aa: ASSWDSKLSGANVLT
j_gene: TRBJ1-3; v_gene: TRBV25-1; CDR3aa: ASSEHSIGGNTIY
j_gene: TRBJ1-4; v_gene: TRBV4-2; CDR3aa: ASSQGQKVEKLF
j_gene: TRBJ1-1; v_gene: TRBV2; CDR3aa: ASRGQGRNTEAF
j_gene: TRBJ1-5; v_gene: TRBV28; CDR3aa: ASSFPWGQPQH
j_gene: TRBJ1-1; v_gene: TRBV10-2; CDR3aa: ASRGGVIGTEAF
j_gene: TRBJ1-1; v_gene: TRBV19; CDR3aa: ASSIEGGREAF
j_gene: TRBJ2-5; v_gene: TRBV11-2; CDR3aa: ASSLDLAGGAETQY
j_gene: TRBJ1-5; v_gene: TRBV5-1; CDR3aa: ASSTGTGGNQPQH
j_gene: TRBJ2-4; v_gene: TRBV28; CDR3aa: ASKTLEGGRNIQY
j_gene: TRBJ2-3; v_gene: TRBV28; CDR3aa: ASSWTSGGASDTQY
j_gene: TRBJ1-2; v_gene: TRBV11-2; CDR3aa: ASSLDRYGYT
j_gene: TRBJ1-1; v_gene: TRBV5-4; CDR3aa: ASSLAGQGSNTEAF
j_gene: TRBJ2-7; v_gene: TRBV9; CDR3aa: ASSTSWGLSYEQY
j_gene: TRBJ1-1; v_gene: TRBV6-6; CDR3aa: ASSYSTGNTEAF
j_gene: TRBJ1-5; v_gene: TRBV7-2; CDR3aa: ASSARGNQPQH
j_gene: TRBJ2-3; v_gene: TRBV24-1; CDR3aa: ATSDSSSVADTQY
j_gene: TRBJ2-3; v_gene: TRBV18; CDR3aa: ASSPRGLSTDTQY
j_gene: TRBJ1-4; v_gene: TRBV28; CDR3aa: ASSYELGATNEKLF
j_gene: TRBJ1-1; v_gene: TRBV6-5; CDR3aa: ASYHGGSPATEAF
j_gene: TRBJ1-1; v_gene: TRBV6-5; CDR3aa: ASSYPGQDRGRAF
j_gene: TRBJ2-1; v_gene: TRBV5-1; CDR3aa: ASSPGTGGRNEQF
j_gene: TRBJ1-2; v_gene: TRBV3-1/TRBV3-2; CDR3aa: ASSSERGGYT
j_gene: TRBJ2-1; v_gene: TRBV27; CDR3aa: ASSLIGDRVRNEQF
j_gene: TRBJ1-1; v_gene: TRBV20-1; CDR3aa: SLGGHTEAF
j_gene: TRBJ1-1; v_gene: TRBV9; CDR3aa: ASSVAHTANTEAF
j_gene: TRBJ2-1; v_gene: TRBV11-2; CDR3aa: ASRRTSGLSSYNEQF
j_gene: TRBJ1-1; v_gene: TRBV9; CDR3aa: ASSIIRGPGGTEAF
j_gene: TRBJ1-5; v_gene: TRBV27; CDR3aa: ACGQYNQPQH
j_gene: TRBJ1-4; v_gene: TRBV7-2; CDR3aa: ASSASGTTNEKLF
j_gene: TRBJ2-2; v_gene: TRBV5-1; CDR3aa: ASSWDRGTGELF